The present TCR beta chain was sequenced within a study of blood T cell repertoires in COVID-19. Measured with immunoSEQ multiplex PCR; TCRdb has only the in-frame clones, and not every one. This table has 280,000 or so clones, over 85% appearing once. CDR1 and CDR2 from the germline V gene are GTSNPN and SVGIG (reference sequence). With 3 bases removed from V and 0 bases from J, the gap between germline ends came to 8 bases. This CDR3 has 14 residues. Sequencing was done on a sample of PBMCs or T cells enriched from blood (not recorded which). V usage is TRBV30 and J usage is TRBJ2-2; tentative D call: TRBD1 (6 bases). The clonotype was recovered from a woman between 45 and 60 years old who had been exposed to COVID-19. The CDR3 loop reads CAWRTGPNTGELFF. CDR3 bases: TGTGCCTGGAGGACAGGACCGAACACCGGGGAGCTGTTTTTT.